This paragraph covers one TCR beta chain sequence. As originally analysed: From reference gene primer amplification, estimates of nucleated cell counts were derived. Libraries were prepared by immunoSEQ multiplex PCR; TCRdb keeps only in-frame clonotypes and omits some of them. The D gene and trimming were derived from the DNA, and the V and J assignments and clone size from that table. Among approximately 200,000 clones listed, around 88% were seen once. These data belong to a study of blood T cell repertoires in COVID-19. Study-wide context: Italy, Spain and the United States were the sources of the convalescent and acute COVID-19 samples. From T cells, B-cell-depleted T cells, or PBMCs came the material, which was cDNA or gDNA.

The TCR comes from a woman in her thirties who had recovered from COVID-19. Sequencing was done on a sample of PBMCs or T cells enriched from blood (not recorded which).

CDR3 sequence: CASSRGRTGPYEQYF. As DNA, the CDR3 is TGTGCCAGTAGTAGGGGGCGGACAGGGCCCTACGAGCAGTACTTC. The chain couples TRBV19 to TRBJ2-7, with 8 bases identical to TRBD1. J lost 2 bases, V lost 4 bases, and 7 bases had no gene match. Germline CDR1 and CDR2: LNHDA and SQIVND (reference sequence). The CDR3 runs 15 residues.